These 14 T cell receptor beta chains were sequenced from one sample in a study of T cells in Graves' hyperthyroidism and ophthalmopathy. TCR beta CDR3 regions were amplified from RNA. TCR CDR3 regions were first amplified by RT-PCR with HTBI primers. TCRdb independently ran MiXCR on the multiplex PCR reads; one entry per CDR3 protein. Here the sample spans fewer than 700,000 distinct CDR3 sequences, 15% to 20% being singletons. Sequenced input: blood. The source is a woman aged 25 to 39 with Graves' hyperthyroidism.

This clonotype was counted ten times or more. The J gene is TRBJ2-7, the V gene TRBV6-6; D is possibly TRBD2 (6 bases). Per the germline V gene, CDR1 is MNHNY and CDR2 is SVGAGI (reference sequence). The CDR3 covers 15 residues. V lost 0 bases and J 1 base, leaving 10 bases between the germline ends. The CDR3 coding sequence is TGTGCCAGCAGTTACTCGGCTAGCGTGTCCTACGAGCAGTACTTC. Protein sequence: CASSYSASVSYEQYF.

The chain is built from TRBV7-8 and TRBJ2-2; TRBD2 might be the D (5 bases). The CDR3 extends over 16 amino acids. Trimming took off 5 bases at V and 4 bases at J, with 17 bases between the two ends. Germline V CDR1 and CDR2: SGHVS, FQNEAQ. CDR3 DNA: TGTGCCAGCAGCCCAAGAGCGGACCCGGGCACCGGGGAGCTGTTTTTT. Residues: CASSPRADPGTGELFF.

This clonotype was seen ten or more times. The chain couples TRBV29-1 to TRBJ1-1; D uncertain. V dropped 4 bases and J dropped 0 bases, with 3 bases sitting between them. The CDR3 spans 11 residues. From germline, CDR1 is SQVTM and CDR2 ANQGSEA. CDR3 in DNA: TGCAGCGTTGTAATGAACACTGAAGCTTTCTTT. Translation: CSVVMNTEAFF.

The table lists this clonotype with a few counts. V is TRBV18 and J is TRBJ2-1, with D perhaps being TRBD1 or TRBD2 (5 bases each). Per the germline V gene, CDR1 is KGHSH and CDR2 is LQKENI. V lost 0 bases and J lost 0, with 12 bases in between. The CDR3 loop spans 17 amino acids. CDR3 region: CASSPPRGRSSYNEQFF. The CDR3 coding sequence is TGTGCCAGCTCACCACCGAGGGGAAGGAGCTCCTACAATGAGCAGTTCTTC.

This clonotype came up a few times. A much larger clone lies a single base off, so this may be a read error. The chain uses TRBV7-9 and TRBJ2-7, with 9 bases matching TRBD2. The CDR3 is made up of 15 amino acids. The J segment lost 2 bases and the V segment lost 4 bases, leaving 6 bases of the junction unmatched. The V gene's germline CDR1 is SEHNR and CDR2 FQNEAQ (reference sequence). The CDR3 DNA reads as TGTGCCAGCAGCTCCCGGACTAGCGAGACCTACGAGCAGTACTTC. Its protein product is CASSSRTSETYEQYF.

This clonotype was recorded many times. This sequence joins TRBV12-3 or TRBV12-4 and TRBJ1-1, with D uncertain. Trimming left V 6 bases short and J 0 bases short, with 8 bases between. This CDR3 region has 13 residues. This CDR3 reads CASSFSLNTEAFF. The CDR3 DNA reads TGTGCCAGCAGCTTTTCCTTGAACACTGAAGCTTTCTTT.

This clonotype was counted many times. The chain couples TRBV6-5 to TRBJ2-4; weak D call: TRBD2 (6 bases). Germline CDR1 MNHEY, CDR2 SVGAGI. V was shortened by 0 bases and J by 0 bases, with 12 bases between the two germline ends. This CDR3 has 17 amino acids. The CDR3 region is CASSYSMGLGAKNIQYF. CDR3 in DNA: TGTGCCAGCAGTTACTCGATGGGACTTGGAGCCAAAAACATTCAGTACTTC.

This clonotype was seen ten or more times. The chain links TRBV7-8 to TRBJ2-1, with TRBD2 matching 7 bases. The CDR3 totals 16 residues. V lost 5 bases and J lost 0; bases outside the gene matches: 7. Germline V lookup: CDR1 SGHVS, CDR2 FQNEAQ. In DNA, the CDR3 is TGTGCCAGCAGCCCTAGCGGTACAAGCTCCTACAATGAGCAGTTCTTC. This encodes CASSPSGTSSYNEQFF.

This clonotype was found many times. DNA for the CDR3: TGTGCCAGCAGTTTCCGGGACAGTTCACCTTCGGGGGAGCTGTTTTTT. As protein: CASSFRDSSPSGELFF. V gene TRBV28 combines with J gene TRBJ2-2; 7 bases line up with TRBD1. V was pared by 3 bases and J by 8 bases, with 12 bases of the junction left unmatched. Germline V gene lookup returns CDR1 MDHEN and CDR2 SYDVKM. The CDR3 has 16 amino acids.

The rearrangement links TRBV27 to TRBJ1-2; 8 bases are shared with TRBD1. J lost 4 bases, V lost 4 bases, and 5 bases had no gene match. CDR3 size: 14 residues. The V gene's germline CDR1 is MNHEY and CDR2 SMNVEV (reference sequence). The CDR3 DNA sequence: TGTGCCAGCAGTTCCATTGACAGGGGCTATGGCTACACCTTC. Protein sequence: CASSSIDRGYGYTF.

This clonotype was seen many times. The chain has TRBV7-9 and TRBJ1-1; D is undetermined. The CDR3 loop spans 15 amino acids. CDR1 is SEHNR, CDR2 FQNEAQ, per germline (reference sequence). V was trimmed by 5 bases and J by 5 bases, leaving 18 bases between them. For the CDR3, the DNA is TGTGCCAGCAGCCCTTCTTATGGGCCTGGAACTGAAGCTTTCTTT. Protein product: CASSPSYGPGTEAFF.

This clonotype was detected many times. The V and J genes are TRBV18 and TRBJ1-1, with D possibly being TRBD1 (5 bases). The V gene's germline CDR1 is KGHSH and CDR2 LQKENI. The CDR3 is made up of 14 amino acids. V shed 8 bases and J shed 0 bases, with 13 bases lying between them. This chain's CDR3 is CASSPDRLNTEAFF. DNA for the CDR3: TGTGCCAGCAGTCCCGACAGACTGAACACTGAAGCTTTCTTT.

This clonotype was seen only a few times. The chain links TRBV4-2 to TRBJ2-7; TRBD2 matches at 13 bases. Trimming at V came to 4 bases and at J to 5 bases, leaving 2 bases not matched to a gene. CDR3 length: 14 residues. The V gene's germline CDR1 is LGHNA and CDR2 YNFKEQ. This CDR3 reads CASSPGTSGNEQYF. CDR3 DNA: TGTGCCAGCAGCCCAGGGACTAGCGGGAACGAGCAGTACTTC.

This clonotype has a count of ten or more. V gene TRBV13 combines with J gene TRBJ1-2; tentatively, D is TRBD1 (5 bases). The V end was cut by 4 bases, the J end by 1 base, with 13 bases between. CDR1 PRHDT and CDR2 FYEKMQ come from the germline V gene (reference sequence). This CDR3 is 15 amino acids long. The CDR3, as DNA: TGTGCCAGCAGCTCCACCACCGACAGTAACTATGGCTACACCTTC. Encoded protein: CASSSTTDSNYGYTF.